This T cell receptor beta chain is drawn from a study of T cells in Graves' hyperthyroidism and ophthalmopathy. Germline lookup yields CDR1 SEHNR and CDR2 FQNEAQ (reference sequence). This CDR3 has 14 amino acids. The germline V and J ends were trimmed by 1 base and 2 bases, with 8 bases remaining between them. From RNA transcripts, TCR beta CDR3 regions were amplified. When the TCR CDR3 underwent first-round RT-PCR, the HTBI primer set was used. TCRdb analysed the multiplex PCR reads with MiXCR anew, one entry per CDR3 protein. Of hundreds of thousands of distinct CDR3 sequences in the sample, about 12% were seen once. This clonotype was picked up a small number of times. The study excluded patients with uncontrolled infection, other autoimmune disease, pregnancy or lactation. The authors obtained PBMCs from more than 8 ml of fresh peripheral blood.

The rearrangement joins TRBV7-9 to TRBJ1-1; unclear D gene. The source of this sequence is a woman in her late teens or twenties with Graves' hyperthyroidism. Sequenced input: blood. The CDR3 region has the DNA TGTGCCAGCAGCTTAGTTCAGTCAAACACTGAAGCTTTCTTT. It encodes CASSLVQSNTEAFF.